A selection of T cell receptor beta chains follows, all from one sample in a study of blood T cell repertoires in COVID-19. Produced via immunoSEQ multiplex PCR; TCRdb's table is partial and in-frame only. The table lists roughly 100,000 clones, 70% to 90% of them singletons. Material for sequencing was peripheral blood. All receptors come from a man aged 50 to 59 with active COVID-19. CDR3s include the opening cysteine and the closing phenylalanine or tryptophan. Fields, in order: D gene, clone size, J gene, V gene, CDR3 DNA, CDR3 protein. A D gene is named only where the DNA matches it firmly. Not all rows give a size; the values are once, few, many and, for expanded clones, a class.

>-|-|TRBJ1-2|TRBV9
TGTGCCAGCAGCGTAGACAGGGATGACTATGGCTACACCTTC
CASSVDRDDYGYTF
>TRBD1|-|TRBJ1-2|TRBV7-8
TGTGCCAGCAGCTCCCCGGGACAGACGAACTATGGCTACACCTTC
CASSSPGQTNYGYTF
>-|-|TRBJ2-2|TRBV7-3
TGTGCCAGCAGCCCATCGGTCCTCACCGGGGAGCTGTTTTTT
CASSPSVLTGELFF
>-|-|TRBJ2-1|TRBV3-1/TRBV3-2
TGTGCCAGCAGCCAAGATCGGGGGGCAGGGAGGATAGCCTACAATGAGCAGTTCTTC
CASSQDRGAGRIAYNEQFF
>TRBD2|once|TRBJ2-5|TRBV7-2
TGTGCCAGCAGCCCGCTAGGCGGGGGAGGAGAGACCCAGTACTTC
CASSPLGGGGETQYF
>TRBD1|-|TRBJ1-2|TRBV19
TGTGCCAGTAGTAGACAGGGGGCGCGGAGTGGCTACACCTTC
CASSRQGARSGYTF
>-|-|TRBJ1-6|TRBV6-5
TGTGCCAGCAGCATCTCCTCGGGGAACAATTCACCCCTCCACTTT
CASSISSGNNSPLHF
>-|-|TRBJ2-1|TRBV27
TGTGCCAGCAGTTTCGGGTCATACAATGAGCAGTTCTTC
CASSFGSYNEQFF
>-|-|TRBJ1-5|TRBV6-6
TGTGCCAGCAGTTTGCCCCGAGGCAATCAGCCCCAGCATTTT
CASSLPRGNQPQHF
>-|-|TRBJ2-7|TRBV18
TGTGCCAGCTCACCATCAACAGGGTCGTACGAGCAGTACTTC
CASSPSTGSYEQYF
>-|few|TRBJ1-1|TRBV3-1/TRBV3-2
TGTGCCAGCAGCCTGGGGTCGGGGACTGAAGCTTTCTTT
CASSLGSGTEAFF
>TRBD2|-|TRBJ2-1|TRBV18
TGTGCCAGCTCATTAAGGGTCGGCGGGGGGAAAACAAATGAGCAGTTCTTC
CASSLRVGGGKTNEQFF
>-|-|TRBJ2-3|TRBV5-1
TGCGCCAGCAGCTTCAAGGGGTCTAGCACAGATACGCAGTATTTT
CASSFKGSSTDTQYF
>TRBD2|-|TRBJ2-1|TRBV25-1
TGTGCCAGCAGAGTCGCAAGCGGGGGGGTTGTAGAGGAGCAGTTCTTC
CASRVASGGVVEEQFF
>TRBD2|few|TRBJ2-7|TRBV6-5
TGTGCCAGCAGTTACAGTGCGCGGGACTACCCCTACGAGCAGTACTTC
CASSYSARDYPYEQYF
>-|-|TRBJ2-1|TRBV20-1
TGCAGTGCTAGTTATTACAATGAGCAGTTCTTC
CSASYYNEQFF
>TRBD2|few|TRBJ2-7|TRBV6-1
TGTGCCAGCAGCAGGACTAGCGGGACCTACGAGCAGTACTTC
CASSRTSGTYEQYF
>TRBD1|-|TRBJ2-2|TRBV19
TGTGCCAGTACGGACAGGACCACCGGGGAGCTGTTTTTT
CASTDRTTGELFF
>-|-|TRBJ2-5|TRBV11-2
TGTGCCAGCAGCTTACAGGGGCAAGAGACCCAGTACTTC
CASSLQGQETQYF
>-|-|TRBJ1-5|TRBV3-1/TRBV3-2
TGTGCCAGCAGCCCCGCGACAGGACTTAATCAGCCCCAGCATTTT
CASSPATGLNQPQHF
>-|few|TRBJ2-7|TRBV7-6
TGTGCCAGCAGCGACTATAGTACCTACGAGCAGTACTTC
CASSDYSTYEQYF
>-|few|TRBJ1-5|TRBV7-9
TGTGCCAGCAGCTTAGGGCTGAGCAATCAGCCCCAGCATTTT
CASSLGLSNQPQHF
>-|-|TRBJ1-2|TRBV24-1
TGTGCCACCAGTGAACGGGGGGCGTATGGCTACACCTTC
CATSERGAYGYTF
>TRBD1|-|TRBJ2-7|TRBV4-3
TGCGCCAGCAGCCACACCTATGGACGGGACAGTGCCTACGAGCAGTACTTC
CASSHTYGRDSAYEQYF
>-|few|TRBJ2-3|TRBV19
TGTGCCAGTAAGGGCGGCGGGGTCACAAGCACAGATACGCAGTATTTT
CASKGGGVTSTDTQYF
>-|-|TRBJ1-3|TRBV7-2
TGTGCCAGCAGCTTACGGGAGGGAAACACCATATATTTT
CASSLREGNTIYF
>-|-|TRBJ1-2|TRBV6-5
TGTGCCAGCAGAATGACAGGTTCCTATGGCTACACCTTC
CASRMTGSYGYTF
>TRBD1|-|TRBJ2-5|TRBV9
TGTGCCAGCAGCGTAGGAGGGACAGCCCAAGAGACCCAGTACTTC
CASSVGGTAQETQYF
>-|-|TRBJ2-7|TRBV14
TGTGCCAGCAGCCAAGGGTTGAGACAGACAGACGAGCAGTACTTC
CASSQGLRQTDEQYF
>TRBD1|-|TRBJ2-7|TRBV5-1
TGCGCCAGCAGCTTGGTTCCCCAGGGGGCGGCGTACGAGCAGTACTTC
CASSLVPQGAAYEQYF
>-|-|TRBJ1-5|TRBV20-1
TGCAGTGCTAGTCAGACAGCAAATCAGCCCCAGCATTTT
CSASQTANQPQHF
>-|-|TRBJ1-3|TRBV4-3
TGCGCCAGCAGCCAAGACAGCGGGACATCGCGTTTGGACACCATATATTTT
CASSQDSGTSRLDTIYF
>-|-|TRBJ2-3|TRBV6-5
TGTGCCAGCAGAAGACCGGGGGACACAGATACGCAGTATTTT
CASRRPGDTDTQYF